Sequencing of this T cell receptor beta chain was carried out in a study of brain T cells in children with intractable seizures. Sequenced by immunoSEQ multiplex PCR; TCRdb stores in-frame clones only, minus some. The sample lists 55,000 to 80,000 clones, approximately 95% occurring once. This TCR was recovered from a boy under two years old with focal cortical dysplasia and intractable seizures. Sequenced here: peripheral blood, sampled at surgery.

The CDR3 spells CASRYDLTYEQYF. CDR3 coding DNA: TGTGCCAGCAGATATGATCTTACTTACGAGCAGTACTTC. This chain uses TRBV28 with TRBJ2-7; D is unclear. CDR1 MDHEN and CDR2 SYDVKM come from the germline V gene. The V end lost 6 bases, the J end lost 4 bases, and 13 bases lay between the germline ends. This CDR3 contains 13 residues.